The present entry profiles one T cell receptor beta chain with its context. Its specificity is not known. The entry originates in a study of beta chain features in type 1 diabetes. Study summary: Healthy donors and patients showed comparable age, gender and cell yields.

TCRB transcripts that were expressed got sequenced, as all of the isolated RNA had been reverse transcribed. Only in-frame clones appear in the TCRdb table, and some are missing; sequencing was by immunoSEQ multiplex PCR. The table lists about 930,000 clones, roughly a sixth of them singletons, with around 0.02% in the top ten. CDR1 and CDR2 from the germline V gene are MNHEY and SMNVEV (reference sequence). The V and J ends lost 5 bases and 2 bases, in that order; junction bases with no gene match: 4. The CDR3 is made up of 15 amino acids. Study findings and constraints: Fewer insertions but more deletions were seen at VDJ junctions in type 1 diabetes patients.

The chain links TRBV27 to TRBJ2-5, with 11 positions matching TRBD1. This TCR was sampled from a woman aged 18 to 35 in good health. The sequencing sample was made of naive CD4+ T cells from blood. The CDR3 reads CASSPGTGGQETQYF. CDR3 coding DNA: TGTGCCAGCAGTCCCGGGACAGGGGGGCAAGAGACCCAGTACTTC.